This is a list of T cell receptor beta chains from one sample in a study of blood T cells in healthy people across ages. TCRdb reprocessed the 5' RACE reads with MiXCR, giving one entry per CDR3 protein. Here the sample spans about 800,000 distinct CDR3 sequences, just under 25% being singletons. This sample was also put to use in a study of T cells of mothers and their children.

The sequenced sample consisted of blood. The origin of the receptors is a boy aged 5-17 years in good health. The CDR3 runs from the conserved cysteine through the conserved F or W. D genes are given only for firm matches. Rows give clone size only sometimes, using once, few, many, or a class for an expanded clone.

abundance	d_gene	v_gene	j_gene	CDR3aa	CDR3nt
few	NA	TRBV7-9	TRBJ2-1	CASSLGPAGEQFF	TGTGCCAGCAGCTTAGGGCCGGCAGGGGAGCAGTTCTTC
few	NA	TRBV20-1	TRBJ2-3	CSAPHLGSSTDTQYF	TGCAGTGCCCCGCACCTAGGGTCTAGCACAGATACGCAGTATTTT
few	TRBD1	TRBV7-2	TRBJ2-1	CASSLPRTGVDNEQSF	TGTGCCAGCAGCTTACCCAGGACAGGGGTCGACAATGAGCAGTCCTTC
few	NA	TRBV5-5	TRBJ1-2	CASSPEGWGNYGYTF	TGTGCCAGCAGCCCAGAGGGGTGGGGTAACTATGGCTACACCTTC
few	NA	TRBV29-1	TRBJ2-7	CSVGGDRRLPYEQYF	TGCAGCGTTGGGGGGGACCGTCGCTTGCCCTACGAGCAGTACTTC
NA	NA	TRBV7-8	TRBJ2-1	CASSLNRGRNEQFF	TGTGCCAGCAGCTTAAATAGAGGGCGGAATGAGCAGTTCTTC
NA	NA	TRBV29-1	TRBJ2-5	CSVGRDLRTQYF	TGCAGCGTTGGAAGGGATTTGCGGACCCAGTACTTC
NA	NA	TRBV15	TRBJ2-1	CATSRDHRGLEGPYNEQFF	TGTGCCACCAGCAGAGATCACAGGGGACTAGAGGGTCCATACAATGAGCAGTTCTTC
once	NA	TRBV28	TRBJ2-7	CASSQYRPHTRYEQYF	TGTGCCAGCAGCCAATACCGGCCTCACACCCGTTACGAGCAGTACTTC
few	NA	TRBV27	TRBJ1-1	CASLGAANTEAFF	TGTGCCAGCCTGGGGGCGGCGAACACTGAAGCTTTCTTT
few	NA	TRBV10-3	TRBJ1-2	CTISETPNYGYTF	TGTACCATCAGTGAGACTCCTAACTATGGCTACACCTTC
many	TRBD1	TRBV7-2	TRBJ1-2	CASSSRTGDYGYTF	TGTGCCAGCAGCTCCCGGACAGGGGACTATGGCTACACCTTC
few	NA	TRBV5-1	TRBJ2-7	CASSLEGANYEQYF	TGCGCCAGCAGCTTGGAGGGAGCTAACTACGAGCAGTACTTC
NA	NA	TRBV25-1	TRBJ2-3	CASSEAGLSRTDTQYF	TGTGCCAGCAGTGAGGCGGGACTCAGCCGCACAGATACGCAGTATTTT
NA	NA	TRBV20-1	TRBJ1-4	CSAKVTANEKLFF	TGCAGTGCCAAAGTAACGGCTAATGAAAAACTGTTTTTT
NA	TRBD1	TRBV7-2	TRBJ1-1	CASSSTDRGYRTEAFF	TGTGCCAGCAGCTCAACAGACAGGGGGTATAGGACTGAAGCTTTCTTT
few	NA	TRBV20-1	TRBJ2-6	CSARDYTSSGANVLTF	TGCAGTGCTAGAGATTACACCAGCTCTGGGGCCAACGTCCTGACTTTC
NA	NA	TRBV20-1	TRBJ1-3	CSASRGHPGNTIYF	TGCAGTGCTAGCCGAGGACACCCTGGAAACACCATATATTTT
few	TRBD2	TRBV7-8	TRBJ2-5	CASSLAVAEGLAALPPGETQYF	TGTGCCAGCAGCTTAGCGGTTGCGGAGGGACTAGCGGCCTTACCCCCTGGGGAGACCCAGTACTTC
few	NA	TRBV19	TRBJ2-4	CASSIVGQHIQYF	TGTGCCAGTAGTATAGTGGGACAACACATTCAGTACTTC
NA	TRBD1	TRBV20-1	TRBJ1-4	CSARKGAEEKLFF	TGCAGTGCTAGGAAGGGGGCGGAGGAAAAACTGTTTTTT
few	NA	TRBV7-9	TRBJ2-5	CASSRREGPTQETQYF	TGTGCCAGCAGCCGAAGGGAAGGGCCTACACAAGAGACCCAGTACTTC
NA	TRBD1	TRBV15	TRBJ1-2	CATSRGQDYGYTF	TGTGCCACCAGCCGGGGACAGGACTATGGCTACACCTTC
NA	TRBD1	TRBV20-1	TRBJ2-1	CSAETGTGGYNEQFF	TGCAGTGCTGAAACCGGGACAGGGGGATACAATGAGCAGTTCTTC
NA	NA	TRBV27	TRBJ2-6	CASSFRAPGAGANVLTF	TGTGCCAGCAGTTTTCGCGCACCAGGGGCTGGGGCCAACGTCCTGACTTTC